This T cell receptor (beta chain) was sequenced in a study of T-cell reconstitution after alpha-beta-depleted transplantation in children. Findings of the study overall: In some patients, recipient T cells and intrathymic progenitors surviving conditioning explained high day-60 diversity. Several hundred rapidly expanded clones from non-depleted graft cells reportedly supplied alpha-beta T cells about two months post-transplant. A year had passed since transplant, and T-cell counts and diversity by then came mostly from newly produced T cells.

Unique molecular identifiers were built into the TCRbeta library. TCRdb passed the PCR reads through MiXCR, listing each CDR3 protein once. The sample gives 500,000 to 650,000 distinct CDR3 sequences, 13% of which show up once; about 2% is in the top ten. There are 16 residues in the CDR3. Germline CDR1 MGHDK, CDR2 SYGVNS. The trim removed 4 bases at V and 3 bases at J, leaving 7 bases unmatched. This clonotype was found a few times. What it binds is unknown. This sequence joins TRBV25-1 and TRBJ1-5, with 9 bases that match TRBD1. Here the sequenced sample was PBMCs, mostly from graft donor cells, taken 360 days after TCRalphabeta/CD19-depleted stem cell transplant. The TCR sequence derives from a male patient aged 10-17 years who had a stem cell transplant for acute myeloid leukemia, so the T cells may come from the graft donor. CDR3 bases: TGTGCCAGCAGTGGGCCGGGACAGGGACCCAATCAGCCCCAGCATTTT. Its protein product is CASSGPGQGPNQPQHF. Together with reference TRBV25-1 and TRBJ1-5, the CDR3 gives the full variable domain: EADIYQTPRYLVIGTGKKITLECSQTMGHDKMYWYQQDPGMELHLIHYSYGVNSTEKGDLSSESTVSRIRTEHFPLTLESARPSHTSQYLCASSGPGQGPNQPQHFGDGTRLSIL.